A selection of T cell receptor beta chains follows, all from one sample in a study of beta chain features in type 1 diabetes. The repertoire was sequenced with immunoSEQ multiplex PCR; TCRdb's copy has only in-frame clones and lacks some. The top ten clones hold 1.3% of a sample with about 150,000 clones, about 13% of them seen once. Sequencing was performed on central memory CD4+ T cells from blood. Receptors were obtained from a man between 18 and 29 years old with type 1 diabetes. The CDR3 runs from the conserved cysteine through the conserved F or W. The D gene is left open where the match is weak. Not all rows give a size; the values are once, few, many and, for expanded clones, a class.

j_gene	v_gene	abundance	d_gene	CDR3aa	CDR3nt
TRBJ2-3	TRBV15	few	TRBD2	CATSRAGGGTTDTQYF	TGTGCCACCAGCAGAGCGGGCGGGGGGACCACAGATACGCAGTATTTT
TRBJ1-2	TRBV2	many	NA	CASSAGTDYGYTF	TGTGCCAGCAGTGCCGGGACGGACTATGGCTACACCTTC
TRBJ1-1	TRBV6-4	few	NA	CASRDSRGATEAFF	TGTGCCAGCAGAGACAGCCGGGGTGCCACTGAAGCTTTCTTT
TRBJ1-5	TRBV5-1	many	NA	CASSAEGWNQPQHF	TGCGCCAGCAGCGCAGAGGGATGGAATCAGCCCCAGCATTTT
TRBJ2-3	TRBV6-1	few	NA	CASSAPSTDTQYF	TGTGCCAGCAGCGCCCCTAGCACAGATACGCAGTATTTT
TRBJ1-3	TRBV2	few	TRBD1	CASRTLGQQISGNTIYF	TGTGCCAGCAGAACGTTGGGACAGCAGATCTCTGGAAACACCATATATTTT
TRBJ1-3	TRBV7-7	NA	NA	CASSLASDVAFGNTIYF	TGTGCTAGCAGCTTAGCCTCGGACGTCGCGTTTGGAAACACCATATATTTT
TRBJ2-3	TRBV25-1	NA	NA	CASSTGTQWDTQYF	TGTGCCAGCAGCACCGGGACCCAGTGGGATACGCAGTATTTT
TRBJ2-5	TRBV13	few	NA	CASSLVGPSRETQYF	TGTGCCAGCAGCTTAGTCGGACCTTCCAGGGAGACCCAGTACTTC
TRBJ1-5	TRBV30	NA	NA	CAWQTDSPNQPQHF	TGTGCCTGGCAAACTGACAGTCCAAATCAGCCCCAGCATTTT
TRBJ1-2	TRBV29-1	few	NA	CSVVQGASNYGYTF	TGCAGCGTTGTACAAGGGGCATCGAACTATGGCTACACCTTC
TRBJ1-1	TRBV10-3	NA	NA	CAISEFGEEAFF	TGTGCCATCAGTGAATTCGGAGAGGAAGCTTTCTTT
TRBJ1-1	TRBV14	few	NA	CASSHRPAPRRNTEAFF	TGTGCCAGCAGCCATAGGCCGGCCCCCCGAAGGAACACTGAAGCTTTCTTT
TRBJ2-1	TRBV19	few	NA	CASNSQSYNEQFF	TGTGCCAGTAACAGTCAGTCCTACAATGAGCAGTTCTTC
TRBJ1-2	TRBV7-9	NA	NA	CASSLGGSYGYTF	TGTGCCAGCAGCCTCGGCGGATCCTATGGCTACACCTTC
TRBJ2-2	TRBV5-1	NA	NA	CASSPGTYVNTGELFF	TGCGCCAGCAGCCCCGGGACATACGTGAACACCGGGGAGCTGTTTTTT
TRBJ2-1	TRBV4-2	NA	NA	CASSQDRVGSYNEQFF	TGTGCCAGCAGCCAAGATAGGGTTGGATCCTACAATGAGCAGTTCTTC
TRBJ1-6	TRBV6-1	NA	TRBD1	CASSEQRQGSPLHF	TGTGCCAGCAGTGAGCAACGACAGGGTTCACCCCTCCACTTT
TRBJ2-3	TRBV4-2	NA	TRBD2	CASSSPASSGGEGLTDTQYF	TGTGCCAGCAGCTCCCCGGCGTCTAGCGGGGGGGAGGGACTCACAGATACGCAGTATTTT
TRBJ1-2	TRBV29-1	many	NA	CSVGAQGLNYGYTF	TGCAGCGTTGGAGCCCAAGGCCTAAACTATGGCTACACCTTC
TRBJ1-5	TRBV5-1	few	NA	CASSLSAVSNQPQHF	TGCGCCAGCAGCTTGTCGGCTGTAAGCAATCAGCCCCAGCATTTT
TRBJ1-1	TRBV25-1	few	NA	CASSEWAAMNTEAFF	TGTGCCAGCAGTGAATGGGCAGCCATGAACACTGAAGCTTTCTTT
TRBJ2-2	TRBV10-2	few	NA	CASSALPNTGELFF	TGCGCCAGCAGTGCTCTACCCAACACCGGGGAGCTGTTTTTT
TRBJ2-5	TRBV5-1	NA	NA	CASSSDVGAGETQYF	TGCGCCAGCAGCTCCGATGTGGGGGCGGGTGAGACCCAGTACTTC
TRBJ1-5	TRBV27	once	TRBD1	CASSFRDSRFEAQHF	TGTGCCAGCAGTTTCCGGGACAGCCGGTTCGAGGCCCAGCATTTT
TRBJ1-4	TRBV4-1	few	NA	CASSGRAAEKLFF	TGCGCCAGCTCTGGACGGGCCGCTGAAAAACTGTTTTTT
TRBJ2-1	TRBV28	NA	NA	CASSFSGARAYNEQFF	TGTGCCAGCAGTTTTTCCGGGGCTAGGGCCTACAATGAGCAGTTCTTC
TRBJ2-6	TRBV28	few	TRBD1	CASNEAGTVDSGANVLTF	TGTGCCAGCAACGAGGCCGGGACAGTGGACTCTGGGGCCAACGTCCTGACTTTC
TRBJ2-1	TRBV6-1	NA	NA	CASSLDPGSYNEQFF	TGTGCCAGCAGTTTGGACCCAGGGTCCTACAATGAGCAGTTCTTC
TRBJ1-6	TRBV7-9	many	NA	CASSLVAVPDSPLHF	TGTGCCAGCAGCTTAGTTGCGGTCCCGGATTCACCCCTCCACTTT
TRBJ2-1	TRBV30	few	TRBD1	CAWSVPPGTGGWDEQFF	TGTGCCTGGAGTGTACCCCCCGGGACAGGGGGCTGGGATGAGCAGTTCTTC
TRBJ1-1	TRBV6-1	few	NA	CASIGRQEGTEAFF	TGTGCCAGCATCGGCCGCCAGGAGGGGACTGAAGCTTTCTTT
TRBJ2-7	TRBV29-1	NA	NA	CSVGQRSSYEQYF	TGCAGCGTCGGACAGCGTAGCTCCTACGAGCAGTACTTC
TRBJ2-3	TRBV29-1	few	NA	CSVEEYRDTQYF	TGCAGCGTTGAAGAGTACAGGGATACGCAGTATTTT
TRBJ2-2	TRBV29-1	NA	NA	CSVEYHTGELFF	TGCAGCGTTGAATACCACACCGGGGAGCTGTTTTTT
TRBJ2-7	TRBV18	few	NA	CASSPNPIGLEQYF	TGTGCCAGCTCACCAAACCCGATAGGCCTCGAGCAGTACTTC
TRBJ2-5	TRBV30	many	NA	CAWSAGTGQGATQYF	TGTGCCTGGAGTGCCGGTACAGGGCAGGGCGCGACCCAGTACTTC